These 7 T cell receptor beta chains originate from one sample sequenced in a study of regulatory T cells in long-lasting Graves disease. Investigators prepared the TCR beta libraries by applying iRepertoire HTBI primers and Arm-PCR of CDR3 regions. Each CDR3 protein is one row after TCRdb ran MiXCR on the multiplex PCR reads. Found here are 510,000 or so distinct CDR3 sequences, around 11% of them singletons; the top ten hold over 7%. Stated time point: newly diagnosed GD, antithyroid drugs for less than 3 months. PBMC-extracted RNA yielded the TCR library. The same data also went into a second study, on T cells in Graves' hyperthyroidism and ophthalmopathy.

The material was peripheral blood mononuclear cells (PBMCs), obtained at new diagnosis, from a patient treated with antithyroid drugs. Receptors originate from a woman aged 25 to 39 with Graves disease.

In its sample, this clonotype was seen many times. The CDR3 loop reads CASRPTGPRNYGYTF. Here the CDR3 DNA reads TGTGCCAGCAGACCGACAGGGCCGCGGAACTATGGCTACACCTTC. V is TRBV12-3 or TRBV12-4 and J is TRBJ1-2, with 7 positions matching TRBD1. The V gene end was trimmed by 6 bases and the J gene end by 2 bases; junction bases not matched to a gene: 9. The CDR3 runs 15 residues.

A remark on this clonotype: The junction departs from germline at one end; a sequencing error may be responsible. In DNA form, the CDR3 reads TGTGCCGGCAGTTTAATCAGGGGCACTGAAGCTTTCTTT. Translation: CAGSLIRGTEAFF. The rearrangement links TRBV28 to TRBJ1-1, with D maybe TRBD1 (6 bases). CDR3 length: 13 amino acids. Per the germline V gene, CDR1 is MDHEN and CDR2 is SYDVKM.

This clonotype was picked up many times. The rearrangement joins TRBV7-6 to TRBJ2-1, with TRBD1 matching over 7 bases. This CDR3 is 18 amino acids long. Germline CDR1 is SGHVS and CDR2 is FNYEAQ. The J segment lost 3 bases and the V segment lost 5 bases, leaving 16 bases of the junction unmatched. This chain's CDR3 is CASSPYRTRDRNYNEQFF. CDR3 DNA sequence: TGTGCCAGCAGCCCCTATCGTACCCGGGACAGAAACTACAATGAGCAGTTCTTC. Combining the CDR3 with reference TRBV7-6 and TRBJ2-1 gives the whole variable domain GAGVSQSPRYKVTKRGQDVALRCDPISGHVSLYWYRQALGQGPEFLTYFNYEAQQDKSGLPNDRFSAERPEGSISTLTIQRTEQRDSAMYRCASSPYRTRDRNYNEQFFGPGTRLTVL.

This clonotype has ten or more counts. The chain links TRBV6-2 or TRBV6-3 to TRBJ2-7, with D tentatively TRBD1 (6 bases). The CDR3 loop spans 17 amino acids. Trimming took off 2 bases at V and 0 bases at J, with 17 bases between the two ends. Germline-derived CDR1 and CDR2 are MNHEY and SVGEGT. The CDR3, as DNA: TGTGCCAGCAGTTACAAGACAGGTGGGCCTAGCTCCTACGAGCAGTACTTC. This sequence encodes CASSYKTGGPSSYEQYF.

In regard to this clonotype: Mismatch with germline at one junction end may stem from a read error. The chain employs TRBV20-1 and TRBJ2-1, with TRBD2 identical over 9 bases. The germline CDR1 and CDR2 sequences are DFQATT and SNEGSKA (reference sequence). The CDR3 spans 16 residues. This CDR3 reads CSARDDGGRAYGERFF. The CDR3 DNA reads as TGCAGTGCTAGAGATGACGGCGGGAGGGCCTACGGTGAGCGGTTCTTC.

This clonotype was seen a few times. The chain combines TRBV7-9 with TRBJ2-7, with 9 bases identical to TRBD2. With V trimmed by 5 bases and J by 2 bases, 4 bases remained unmatched. CDR1 is SEHNR and CDR2 is FQNEAQ in the germline V gene (reference sequence). The CDR3 loop spans 14 amino acids. For the CDR3, the DNA is TGTGCCAGCAGCCGTAGCGGGGGCACCTACGAGCAGTACTTC. It specifies CASSRSGGTYEQYF.

This clonotype has more than one count but fewer than ten. This rearrangement joins TRBV12-3 or TRBV12-4 to TRBJ1-5, with 7 nucleotides matching TRBD1. The trim removed 3 bases at V and 5 bases at J, leaving 10 bases unmatched. The CDR3 length is 16 residues. DNA of the CDR3: TGTGCCAGCAGTTTTCACCGAACAGGGGATCATCAGCCCCAGCATTTT. Protein sequence: CASSFHRTGDHQPQHF.